The entry below describes one TCR beta chain. After extraction with the RNeasy kit, about 0.45 to 1 ug of the RNA was reverse transcribed using random hexamers. One entry per CDR3 protein, called by TCRdb with MiXCR from the immunoSEQ multiplex PCR reads. The repertoire consists of under 200,000 distinct CDR3 sequences, with roughly 92% occurring once and the leading ten covering 0.095% to 0.13%. The data are from a study of CD8 T cells in Susac syndrome. The sequence was obtained from a human donor with Susac syndrome. The sequenced material came from CD4+ T cells from PBMCs.

CDR3 amino acids: CAWGQNYGYTF. The CDR3 region has the DNA TGTGCCTGGGGACAGAACTATGGCTACACCTTC. The chain has TRBV30 and TRBJ1-2, with D perhaps TRBD1 (6 bases). The CDR3 totals 11 residues. Germline assignment: CDR1 GTSNPN and CDR2 SVGIG (reference sequence). Trimming pared 5 bases from V and 2 bases from J, leaving 6 bases between. The full variable domain, its missing parts supplied by reference TRBV30 and TRBJ1-2, is SQTIHQWPATLVQPVGSPLSLECTVEGTSNPNLYWYRQAAGRGLQLLFYSVGIGQISSEVPQNLSASRPQDRQFILSSKKLLLSDSGFYLCAWGQNYGYTFGSGTRLTVV.